The rows below give T cell receptor beta chains drawn from one sample of a study of T cells expressing NK-cell markers. TCRdb derives one entry per CDR3 protein from the 5' RACE reads, leaving out DNA. Here the sample table reports fewer than 200,000 distinct CDR3 sequences. Sequencing input: blood T cells: a sorted CD56 or NKG2C T cell subset, CD4+ or CD8+ T cells, or bulk PBMC T cells (not recorded which). These receptors were taken from a woman between 18 and 70 years old in good health. Each CDR3 is given with its conserved first and last residue.

j_call v_call cdr3_aa
TRBJ2-6 TRBV6-1 CASSEVPSGANVLTF
TRBJ2-7 TRBV4-1 CASSQDEVGGYEQYF
TRBJ1-5 TRBV12-3/TRBV12-4 CASSQGGPNNQPQHF
TRBJ2-7 TRBV5-1 CASSSGTGHFSYEQYF
TRBJ1-5 TRBV5-6 CASSLTGDGAQPQHF
TRBJ2-3 TRBV6-2/TRBV6-3 CASSYPLRSAGRDTQYF
TRBJ2-1 TRBV5-4 CASSTSGRIYNEQFF
TRBJ2-4 TRBV20-1 CSATAAFNIQYF
TRBJ1-5 TRBV10-3 CAISELIGDSNQPQHF
TRBJ2-1 TRBV28 CASSLMTALLAGYNEQFF
TRBJ2-5 TRBV18 CASSDRGQETQYF
TRBJ2-7 TRBV12-3/TRBV12-4 CASSTGTYYEQYF
TRBJ2-7 TRBV29-1 CSVGASGRLYEQYF
TRBJ2-4 TRBV20-1 CSARDDSGEYF
TRBJ2-5 TRBV5-1 CASSWGDRGERETQYF
TRBJ2-1 TRBV18 CASSPAGGYANEQFF
TRBJ2-1 TRBV7-8 CASSLRLASYNEQFF
TRBJ2-2 TRBV7-9 CASSFYLGQGNTGELFF
TRBJ1-4 TRBV18 CASSPQGTYEKLFF
TRBJ1-1 TRBV4-2 CASSQPGQSSGAFF
TRBJ2-1 TRBV7-2 CASRGSIVDNEQFF
TRBJ2-2 TRBV18 CASSPPSGRAGTGELFF
TRBJ2-7 TRBV20-1 CSASSRSSYEQYF
TRBJ2-7 TRBV3-1 CASSHQPWGGSSYEQYF
TRBJ1-1 TRBV12-3/TRBV12-4 CASFYHGLNTEAFF
TRBJ2-5 TRBV5-6 CASSPRGPETQYF
TRBJ2-3 TRBV9 CASSGGPGTSTDTQYF